These 21 T cell receptor beta chains were sequenced from one sample in a study of regulatory T cells in long-lasting Graves disease (dated by TCRdb to 2020 to 2023). What this sample's time point label stands for: newly diagnosed GD, antithyroid drugs for less than 3 months. For both TCR sequencing and RNA sequencing, RNA was extracted from PBMCs in TRIzol. Library preparation used multiplex PCR. The sequencer listed for this sample is Illumina HiSeq 4000. To build TCR beta libraries, CDR3 regions were amplified by Arm-PCR using iRepertoire HTBI primers. TCRdb ran its own pipeline on the public reads, namely fastp trimming at Q25 and MiXCR clone calling, and kept in-frame beta chains. CDR3 protein duplicates are merged, each entry listing the most common genes and DNA. This sample gives roughly 500,000 distinct CDR3 sequences in total; 13% of them show up just once. Roughly a tenth of the sample comes from the top ten.

This sample was also put to use in a study of T cells in Graves' hyperthyroidism and ophthalmopathy.

The sequencing used peripheral blood mononuclear cells (PBMCs), collected at new diagnosis, from a patient treated with antithyroid drugs. The source of these receptors is a man aged 25-45 years with Graves disease. Donor details come from another sample of the same person, matched by shared clones.

This clonotype was counted between two and nine times. This chain joins TRBV20-1 and TRBJ2-3, with TRBD2 identical over 9 bases. J gave up 5 bases and V 6 bases, and 9 bases lay outside the gene matches. Germline lookup yields CDR1 DFQATT and CDR2 SNEGSKA (reference sequence). This CDR3 region has 14 residues. CDR3 nucleotide sequence: TGCAGTGCCCGGATAGCGGGAGAAAGAGATACGCAGTATTTT. Its protein is CSARIAGERDTQYF.

This clonotype has at least ten counts. The V gene is TRBV15, the J gene TRBJ2-1; 7 bases map to TRBD1. The CDR3 sequence is 16 residues long. V was clipped by 2 bases and J by 7 bases; unmatched bases: 11. The germline V gene encodes CDR1 LNHNV and CDR2 YYDKDF (reference sequence). CDR3 DNA sequence: TGTGCCACCAGCAGAAGACAGACAGGGAAGGTAAATGAGCAGTTCTTC. Translated, it gives CATSRRQTGKVNEQFF.

This clonotype was counted ten times or more. One junction end does not reproduce the germline sequence, and a read error may be involved. The V call is TRBV5-1, the J call TRBJ1-4; D uncertain. This CDR3 region has 16 residues. In germline, CDR1 is SGHRS, CDR2 YFSETQ. CDR3 loop: CASSPTSALANEKLFF. The CDR3 bases are TGTGCCAGCAGCCCGACATCGGCTTTGGCTAATGAAAAACTGTTTTTT. Complete variable domain (other parts from reference TRBV5-1 and TRBJ1-4): KAGVTQTPRYLIKTRGQQVTLSCSPISGHRSVSWYQQTPGQGLQFLFEYFSETQRNKGNFPGRFSGRQFSNSRSEMNVSTLELGDSALYLCASSPTSALANEKLFFGSGTQLSVL.

This chain uses TRBV5-6 with TRBJ1-5; D not certain. The CDR3 sequence is 14 residues long. The V end was cut by 4 bases, the J end by 6 bases, with 14 bases between. Germline V gene lookup returns CDR1 SGHDT and CDR2 YYEEEE. CDR3 bases: TGTGCCAGCAGCCCCGGAAATTGGGGTCAGCCCCAGCATTTT. Translating gives CASSPGNWGQPQHF. The full variable domain, with the rest looked up from reference TRBV5-6 and TRBJ1-5, is DAGVTQSPTHLIKTRGQQVTLRCSPKSGHDTVSWYQQALGQGPQFIFQYYEEEERQRGNFPDRFSGHQFPNYSSELNVNALLLGDSALYLCASSPGNWGQPQHFGDGTRLSIL.

This clonotype was detected ten times or more. J is TRBJ2-1 and V is TRBV5-1; D is possibly TRBD1 or TRBD2 (6 bases each). Trimming removed 0 bases from V and 10 bases from J, with 14 bases in between. The CDR3 has 14 amino acids. From germline, CDR1 is SGHRS and CDR2 YFSETQ. In DNA form, the CDR3 reads TGCGCCAGCAGCTTGGCGGGGGCGCCGGGGGAGCAGTTCTTC. Amino acids: CASSLAGAPGEQFF. Full variable domain (outside the CDR3, taken from reference TRBV5-1 and TRBJ2-1): KAGVTQTPRYLIKTRGQQVTLSCSPISGHRSVSWYQQTPGQGLQFLFEYFSETQRNKGNFPGRFSGRQFSNSRSEMNVSTLELGDSALYLCASSLAGAPGEQFFGPGTRLTVL.

This clonotype was counted ten times or more. The chain is built from TRBV10-3 and TRBJ2-1, with a tentative D call TRBD2 (7 bases). From germline, CDR1 is ENHRY and CDR2 SYGVKD. The CDR3 is 15 amino acids. The germline V and J ends were trimmed by 3 bases and 3 bases, with 12 bases remaining between them. In nucleotides, the CDR3 is TGTGCCATCAGTGAAGGGGGGGAGAGCTACAATGAGCAGTTCTTC. Protein sequence: CAISEGGESYNEQFF.

This clonotype was observed many times. V usage is TRBV11-2 and J usage is TRBJ2-5; D unclear. Trimming pared 1 base from V and 5 bases from J, leaving 14 bases between. Germline V lookup: CDR1 SGHAT, CDR2 FQNNGV. The CDR3 covers 15 residues. The CDR3 region is CASSLGRTTLETQYF. Here the CDR3 DNA reads TGTGCCAGCAGCTTAGGTAGGACGACGTTGGAGACCCAGTACTTC.

This clonotype was observed a handful of times. V is TRBV20-1 and J is TRBJ2-1; D may be TRBD2 (6 bases). Between the trimmed V and J ends, which lost 2 bases and 14 bases, there was a span of 16 bases. Germline V lookup: CDR1 DFQATT, CDR2 SNEGSKA (reference sequence). This CDR3 has 12 amino acids. In nucleotides, the CDR3 is TGCAGTGCTAGACAGGAGGGATTGGATAAGTTCTTC. Translated: CSARQEGLDKFF.

The chain recombines TRBV19 with TRBJ1-2; D remains unclear. Trimming removed 3 bases at V and 7 bases at J, with 9 bases between. Germline V gene sequence: CDR1 LNHDA, CDR2 SQIVND (reference sequence). The CDR3 totals 12 residues. CDR3 sequence reads: CASSINAGGYTF. The DNA of the CDR3 is TGTGCCAGTAGTATTAACGCCGGTGGCTACACCTTC.

This clonotype was seen ten or more times. The rearrangement joins TRBV15 to TRBJ2-7; D remains ambiguous. CDR1 is LNHNV, CDR2 YYDKDF, per germline (reference sequence). This CDR3 has 18 residues. Trimming took 3 bases from V and 1 from J, leaving 22 bases between them. CDR3 sequence reads: CATSSPTSGPPESYEQYF. The CDR3 DNA follows: TGTGCCACCAGCAGTCCAACGTCTGGACCCCCGGAGTCCTACGAGCAGTACTTC. Complete variable domain (other parts from reference TRBV15 and TRBJ2-7): DAMVIQNPRYQVTQFGKPVTLSCSQTLNHNVMYWYQQKSSQAPKLLFHYYDKDFNNEADTPDNFQSRRPNTSFCFLDIRSPGLGDTAMYLCATSSPTSGPPESYEQYFGPGTRLTVT.

Within the sample, this clonotype is medium-sized. This sequence joins TRBV2 and TRBJ2-1; 8 bases are shared with TRBD2. CDR3 size: 15 residues. The germline V gene has CDR1 SNHLY and CDR2 FYNNEI. Germline trimming cut 6 bases from V and 9 bases from J; bases unmatched to any gene: 13. The CDR3 DNA follows: TGTGCCAGCAGGGGTCGGGAGGGCCTTTTGACTGAGCAGTTCTTC. Its translation is CASRGREGLLTEQFF.

This clonotype was detected many times. The CDR3 is CASSPRTGRADTQYF. The CDR3 DNA reads as TGTGCCAGCAGTCCCCGGACAGGGAGAGCAGATACGCAGTATTTT. V usage is TRBV12-3 or TRBV12-4 and J usage is TRBJ2-3; the match to TRBD1 covers 8 bases. The CDR3 runs 15 residues. V was clipped by 5 bases and J by 4 bases; unmatched bases: 8.

In this sample, this clonotype turned up a few times. The V call is TRBV20-1, the J call TRBJ2-7; TRBD2 matches 9 bases. V lost 3 bases, J lost 2 bases, and 8 bases stayed unmatched. CDR1 and CDR2 from the germline V gene are DFQATT and SNEGSKA (reference sequence). The CDR3 runs 15 residues. The CDR3 bases are TGCAGTGCTAGCTTTCCTAGCGGGACCCCCTACGAGCAGTACTTC. As protein: CSASFPSGTPYEQYF.

On this clonotype itself: Just one base apart from a much larger clone, this may be a read error. CDR3 residues: CSVVAGTNTGKLFF. The CDR3 DNA is TGCAGCGTAGTAGCGGGGACGAACACCGGGAAGCTGTTTTTT. The chain combines TRBV29-1 with TRBJ2-2, with 8 bases lining up with TRBD2. The CDR3 contains 14 residues. Germline loops: CDR1 SQVTM, CDR2 ANQGSEA.

This rearrangement joins TRBV29-1 to TRBJ2-2, with TRBD2 as a possible D gene (6 bases). Trimming cost V 0 bases and J 3 bases, with 20 bases left between them. Germline V CDR1 and CDR2: SQVTM, ANQGSEA. This CDR3 has 18 residues. CDR3 nucleotides: TGCAGCGTTGAAGATCCCTCTAGGAGGGGAGTGCACACCGGGGAGCTGTTTTTT. It yields the protein CSVEDPSRRGVHTGELFF.

This chain joins TRBV13 and TRBJ2-1; 11 nucleotides line up with TRBD2. Per the germline V gene, CDR1 is PRHDT and CDR2 is FYEKMQ (reference sequence). The CDR3 contains 15 residues. V shed 3 bases and J 12 bases; nucleotides not matched to a gene: 10. CDR3 in DNA: TGTGCCAGCAGCTTGGGGACTAGCGGAGTCCCCAGGCAGTTCTTC. It specifies CASSLGTSGVPRQFF.

This clonotype was detected ten times or more. The chain links TRBV6-1 to TRBJ2-3; D remains unclear. Deletions cut 7 bases from V and 4 bases from J, with 6 bases between. From germline, CDR1 is MNHNS and CDR2 SASEGT. The CDR3 loop spans 11 amino acids. CDR3 amino acids: CASKASDTQYF. The CDR3 DNA reads as TGTGCCAGCAAGGCGTCAGATACGCAGTATTTT.

The V call is TRBV5-1, the J call TRBJ2-6, with D perhaps being TRBD1 or TRBD2 (5 bases each). CDR1 is SGHRS, CDR2 YFSETQ, per germline. The V and J ends lost 4 bases and 0 bases respectively, with 20 bases between them. CDR3 length: 19 amino acids. CDR3 region: CASSPLAGAWSSGANVLTF. The CDR3 coding sequence is TGCGCCAGCAGCCCCCTGGCCGGGGCGTGGAGCTCTGGGGCCAACGTCCTGACTTTC.

This clonotype was picked up a small number of times. The chain has TRBV6-2 or TRBV6-3 and TRBJ2-3; no firm D call. Trimming took off 6 bases at V and 5 bases at J, with 9 bases between the two ends. The CDR3 is made up of 12 amino acids. Germline loops: CDR1 MNHEY, CDR2 SVGEGT. The CDR3 protein is CASRGYIDTQYF. The CDR3 DNA reads TGTGCCAGCAGAGGTTACATAGATACGCAGTATTTT.

The chain joins TRBV2 to TRBJ2-1; D perhaps matches TRBD2 (6 bases). The germline CDR1 and CDR2 sequences are SNHLY and FYNNEI. This CDR3 has 14 residues. Trimming cost V 3 bases and J 2 bases, with 8 bases left between them. CDR3 sequence reads: CASSEGGAYNEQFF. CDR3 DNA: TGTGCCAGCAGTGAGGGCGGGGCCTACAATGAGCAGTTCTTC.

This chain joins TRBV20-1 and TRBJ2-7; TRBD1 matches 7 bases. With V trimmed by 6 bases and J by 2 bases, 4 bases remained unmatched. CDR3 length equals 12 residues. Germline V gene lookup returns CDR1 DFQATT and CDR2 SNEGSKA (reference sequence). CDR3 residues: CSAQGQPYEQYF. For the CDR3, the DNA is TGCAGTGCCCAGGGACAGCCCTACGAGCAGTACTTC.